The following is a T cell receptor beta chain sequence with its context. This clonotype was detected many times. Its binding antigen is unknown. The sample holds no much larger clone one base away, and base qualities are not on file. From cysteine to phenylalanine, the CDR3 is 13 amino acids long. Of all the DNA, just the CDR3 is kept, 39 bases in frame from base 1. Trimming removed 5 bases from V and 5 bases from J; the gene matches leave 5 bases unexplained. The germline V gene sets CDR1 to SGHAT and CDR2 to FQNNGV. Patients with ophthalmopathy had moderately to severely active disease, with a Clinical Activity Score of 3 or more, a NOSPECS grade of 4 or more, and a disease duration of less than 3 months. Patients were excluded if they had other autoimmune diseases, uncontrolled infections, pregnancy or lactation. Diagnosis relied on clinical symptoms, serum thyroxine, TRAb, thyroid ultrasound and orbital computed tomography. PBMCs were isolated from roughly 10 ml of fresh peripheral blood by Ficoll-Paque density gradient centrifugation. Trizol reagent was used to extract the total RNA, and its quality was then checked on an Agilent 2100 Bioanalyzer.

This sample stems from a study of Graves' ophthalmopathy and Graves' hyperthyroidism (dated by TCRdb to the late 2010s). Regarding the study in general: Peripheral blood was collected at initial diagnosis, before any treatment. To explore V-J signatures distinguishing ophthalmopathy from hyperthyroidism, a discovery set of under 110 patients (roughly 45 ophthalmopathy, 57 stable hyperthyroidism) was enrolled. Once sampling was done, hyperthyroidism patients were given methimazole at a starting dose of 30 mg daily, while ophthalmopathy patients were given high-dose intravenous methylprednisolone. The independent validation cohort included roughly 19 hyperthyroidism patients plus 17 patients who later progressed from hyperthyroidism to ophthalmopathy. In roughly six hyperthyroidism patients, the T-cell repertoires found in thyroid tissue were compared with those found in blood. In total, over 130 blood samples were TCR-sequenced: approximately 42 ophthalmopathy, 75 hyperthyroidism and about 17 hyperthyroidism-to-ophthalmopathy patients. TCR beta repertoire signatures were used to distinguish Graves' ophthalmopathy from Graves' hyperthyroidism and to predict progression to ophthalmopathy. The paper as a whole reports these results and caveats: Most expanded thyroid clonotypes with frequency above 0.001 were also detected in blood, suggesting blood repertoires may reflect the thyroid immune response. Sample size was not predetermined statistically, and investigators were not blinded to group allocation. In cross-validation, the 13-signature model distinguished ophthalmopathy from stable hyperthyroidism with 87.88% sensitivity and about 81% specificity, while in the test set the corresponding values were about 80% and 75%. In validation, the model predicted ophthalmopathy progression with 70.59% sensitivity and 72.22% specificity; some 13 predicted patients were CT-confirmed with GO in a median of 6.5 months.

For repertoire sequencing, TCR beta CDR3 regions were amplified from RNA transcripts. The first round was an RT-PCR using HTBI primers with the Qiagen OneStep RT-PCR kit, and this first round was followed by a second-round multiplex PCR, then size selection and purification. The libraries underwent paired-end sequencing with 100 bp reads on an Illumina HiSeq2000. On the authors' methods: SOAPnuke was used to process the reads, removing any read that contained adapters or uncalled bases, had a mean Phred below 15, or lacked an exact match to the constant primer or identifier. COPE v1.2.5 was used to merge high-quality paired reads. Each unique nucleotide sequence was defined as a clonotype, and clonotypes were aligned to IMGT TRB V, D and J references with MiTCR v1.1. Only V-J combinations with frequency above 0.0001 were analysed, covering around 99% of repertoires. A TCR clonal expansion and chaos score per V-J combination was defined as the ratio of F50 clonal expansion to chaos observed in the TCRdist matrix. Welch's t-statistics and random forest were used to reduce the features to around 13 V-J combinations, which were then used as input to a naive Bayes classifier. The Morisita-Horn index was used to measure how similar the thyroid and blood repertoires were. TCRdb reworked the public reads: Q25 trimming with fastp, MiXCR clone assembly, productive beta chains retained. When rows share a CDR3 protein, they turn into one entry using the most common DNA and genes. In this record, the V and J calls reflect TCRdb's handling and not the investigators' own analysis. The sample table shows 650,000 to 900,000 distinct CDR3 sequences, and approximately 40% are seen once. About 40% of the sample rests with the top ten.

Sequenced: peripheral blood. The sequence links TRBV11-2 to TRBJ2-5, with 7 central nucleotides matching TRBD1. The TCR originated in an adult man with Graves' ophthalmopathy. The encoded CDR3 is CASSLQGLETQYF. The DNA sequence follows: TGTGCCAGCAGCCTACAGGGGCTTGAGACCCAGTACTTC. Reference TRBV11-2 and TRBJ2-5 proteins supply the regions before and after the CDR3; the full variable domain is: EAGVAQSPRYKIIEKRQSVAFWCNPISGHATLYWYQQILGQGPKLLIQFQNNGVVDDSQLPKDRFSAERLKGVDSTLKIQPAKLEDSAVYLCASSLQGLETQYFGPGTRLLVL.